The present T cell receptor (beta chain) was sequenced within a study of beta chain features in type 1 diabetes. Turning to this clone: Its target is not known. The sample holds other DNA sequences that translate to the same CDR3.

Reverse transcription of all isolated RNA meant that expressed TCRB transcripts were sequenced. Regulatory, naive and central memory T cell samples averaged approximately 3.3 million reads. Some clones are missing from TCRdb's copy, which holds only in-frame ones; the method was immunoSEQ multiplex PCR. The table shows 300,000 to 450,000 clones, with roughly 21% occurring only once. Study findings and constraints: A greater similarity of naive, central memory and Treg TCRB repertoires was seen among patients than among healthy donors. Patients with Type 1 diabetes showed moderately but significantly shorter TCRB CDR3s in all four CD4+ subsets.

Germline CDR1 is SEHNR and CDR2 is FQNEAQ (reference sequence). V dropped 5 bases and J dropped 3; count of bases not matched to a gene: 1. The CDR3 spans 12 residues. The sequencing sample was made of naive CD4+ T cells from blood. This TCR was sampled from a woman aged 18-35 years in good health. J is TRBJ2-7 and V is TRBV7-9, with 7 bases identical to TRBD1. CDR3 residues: CASSRQGYEQYF. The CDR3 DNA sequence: TGTGCCAGCAGCCGACAGGGCTACGAGCAGTACTTC.